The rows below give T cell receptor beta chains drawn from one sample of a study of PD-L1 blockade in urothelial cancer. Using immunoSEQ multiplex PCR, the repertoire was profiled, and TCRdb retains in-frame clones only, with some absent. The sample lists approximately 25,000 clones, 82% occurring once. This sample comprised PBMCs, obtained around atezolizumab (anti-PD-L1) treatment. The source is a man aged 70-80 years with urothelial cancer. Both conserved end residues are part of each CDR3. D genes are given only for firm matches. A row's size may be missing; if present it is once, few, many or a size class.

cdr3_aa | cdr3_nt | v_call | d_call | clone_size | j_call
CASSLGGGSLSDTQYF | TGTGCCAGCAGCTTAGGGGGCGGGAGTCTCTCAGATACGCAGTATTTT | TRBV11-2 | TRBD2 | once | TRBJ2-3
CASSQEGSGLEGYTF | TGCGCCAGCAGCCAAGAAGGGTCAGGGTTAGAAGGCTACACCTTC | TRBV4-3 | . | . | TRBJ1-2
CASSLATSFGDTMNTEAFF | TGTGCCAGCAGCTTAGCTACCTCGTTCGGAGATACCATGAACACTGAAGCTTTCTTT | TRBV11-1 | . | . | TRBJ1-1
CASSVRLDYEQYF | TGTGCCAGCAGCGTAAGACTGGACTACGAGCAGTACTTC | TRBV9 | . | . | TRBJ2-7
CASREGLARTYEQYF | TGTGCCAGCAGGGAGGGACTAGCGAGGACCTACGAGCAGTACTTC | TRBV27 | TRBD2 | once | TRBJ2-7
CASSPPVGQGPGGTDTQYF | TGTGCCAGCTCACCCCCTGTCGGACAGGGACCTGGAGGCACAGATACGCAGTATTTT | TRBV18 | TRBD1 | . | TRBJ2-3
CASSLASAGVGEQYF | TGTGCCAGCAGCTTGGCCTCCGCGGGAGTTGGCGAGCAGTACTTC | TRBV5-5 | TRBD2 | . | TRBJ2-7
CASKGQGLGRDTEAFF | TGTGCCAGCAAGGGACAGGGGTTAGGGAGGGACACTGAAGCTTTCTTT | TRBV28 | TRBD1 | . | TRBJ1-1
CASSFRAGSVLDYEQYF | TGTGCCAGCAGCTTCCGAGCGGGATCTGTCCTGGACTACGAGCAGTACTTC | TRBV5-5 | TRBD2 | . | TRBJ2-7
CASSDRLAGGRGELFF | TGTGCCAGCAGCGACAGACTAGCGGGAGGTCGAGGGGAGCTGTTTTTT | TRBV11-3 | TRBD2 | . | TRBJ2-2
CASKLTGQPSYEQYF | TGCGCCAGCAAACTGACGGGACAGCCCTCCTACGAGCAGTACTTC | TRBV5-1 | TRBD1 | . | TRBJ2-7
CASSIWGTSGRGEFF | TGTGCCAGTAGTATTTGGGGGACTAGCGGGAGGGGAGAGTTCTTC | TRBV19 | TRBD2 | . | TRBJ2-1
CASSQDRDYEQYF | TGTGCCAGCAGCCAAGACCGGGACTACGAGCAGTACTTC | TRBV4-2 | . | . | TRBJ2-7
CASSQDWTGETGELFF | TGTGCCAGCAGCCAAGACTGGACGGGAGAAACCGGGGAGCTGTTTTTT | TRBV4-2 | . | . | TRBJ2-2
CASSPATGRDGYTF | TGTGCCAGCTCACCCGCGACAGGGCGAGATGGCTACACCTTC | TRBV18 | TRBD1 | . | TRBJ1-2
CASSLLAAVWIF | TGTGCCAGCAGTCTACTAGCGGCAGTGTGGATCTTC | TRBV6-5 | TRBD2 | . | TRBJ2-1
CASSLSGTIQETQYF | TGTGCCAGCAGTTTATCTGGGACAATCCAAGAGACCCAGTACTTC | TRBV27 | . | . | TRBJ2-5
CASSGGIGTEAFF | TGTGCCAGCAGCGGAGGTATCGGGACTGAAGCTTTCTTT | TRBV9 | . | . | TRBJ1-1
CASSYRRTGAGYGYTF | TGTGCCAGCAGCTACAGAAGGACAGGGGCGGGCTATGGCTACACCTTC | TRBV7-8 | TRBD1 | . | TRBJ1-2
CASSLEGSFSEQYF | TGTGCCAGCAGCTTAGAAGGGAGCTTCAGCGAGCAGTACTTC | TRBV7-9 | . | . | TRBJ2-7
CASGERSTDTQYF | TGTGCCAGCGGAGAACGGAGCACAGATACGCAGTATTTT | TRBV28 | . | few | TRBJ2-3
CASSPTGNTEAFF | TGTGCCAGTAGCCCAACAGGGAACACTGAAGCTTTCTTT | TRBV19 | . | . | TRBJ1-1
CASSPSGTGAHERLPSNQPQHF | TGTGCCAGCAGCCCCTCCGGGACAGGGGCTCACGAAAGACTACCGAGCAATCAGCCCCAGCATTTT | TRBV27 | TRBD1 | . | TRBJ1-5
CASKFLSGSSYNEQFF | TGTGCCAGCAAGTTCCTTAGCGGGAGCTCCTACAATGAGCAGTTCTTC | TRBV2 | TRBD2 | . | TRBJ2-1
CAIGTSDSYEQYF | TGTGCCATCGGGACTAGCGATTCCTACGAGCAGTACTTC | TRBV10-3 | TRBD2 | . | TRBJ2-7
CASSLTGGETEAFF | TGTGCCAGCAGTTTGACAGGGGGGGAGACTGAAGCTTTCTTT | TRBV6-5 | TRBD1 | once | TRBJ1-1
CAWSGFGGEYTEAFF | TGTGCCTGGAGTGGGTTTGGGGGGGAGTACACTGAAGCTTTCTTT | TRBV30 | . | . | TRBJ1-1
CASRGGGAPEGAFF | TGTGCCAGCAGGGGCGGGGGGGCTCCGGAGGGGGCTTTCTTT | TRBV6-6 | . | . | TRBJ1-1
CSVAGTGPQYEQYF | TGCAGCGTCGCCGGGACAGGCCCCCAATACGAGCAGTACTTC | TRBV29-1 | TRBD1 | . | TRBJ2-7
CASSYYRGNYGYTF | TGTGCCAGCAGTTATTACAGGGGGAACTATGGCTACACCTTC | TRBV6-5 | TRBD1 | . | TRBJ1-2
CASSWLAGDEQFF | TGCGCCAGCAGTTGGCTAGCGGGAGACGAGCAGTTCTTC | TRBV10-1 | TRBD2 | . | TRBJ2-1
CASSLEGLNQPQHF | TGTGCCAGCAGCTTGGAGGGGCTTAATCAGCCCCAGCATTTT | TRBV7-2 | . | . | TRBJ1-5
CASRRDNSGNTIYF | TGTGCCAGCAGAAGAGACAACTCTGGAAACACCATATATTTT | TRBV6-1 | . | . | TRBJ1-3
CASSQDRGAYEQYF | TGCGCCAGCAGCCAAGATCGGGGGGCCTACGAGCAGTACTTC | TRBV4-1 | TRBD2 | . | TRBJ2-7
CASSLIQGLNTEAFF | TGTGCCAGCAGCTTAATACAGGGGTTGAACACTGAAGCTTTCTTT | TRBV11-2 | TRBD1 | . | TRBJ1-1
CAWSPWTEMNTEAFF | TGTGCCTGGAGTCCCTGGACAGAGATGAACACTGAAGCTTTCTTT | TRBV30 | . | . | TRBJ1-1
CASSLGTSFYEQYF | TGTGCCAGCAGCCTCGGGACTAGCTTCTACGAGCAGTACTTC | TRBV13 | TRBD2 | . | TRBJ2-7
CASSLGQGETQYF | TGTGCCAGCAGCCTAGGACAGGGAGAGACCCAGTACTTC | TRBV7-8 | TRBD1 | . | TRBJ2-5
CASSPRGRGTEAFF | TGTGCCAGCAGTCCCAGGGGGCGAGGCACTGAAGCTTTCTTT | TRBV28 | TRBD1 | . | TRBJ1-1
CASSTTTPGLAGNYEQYF | TGTGCCAGCAGTACCACAACTCCGGGACTAGCGGGAAACTACGAGCAGTACTTC | TRBV28 | TRBD2 | . | TRBJ2-7
CASSADSDYTF | TGTGCCAGCAGCGCAGACAGCGACTACACCTTC | TRBV7-9 | . | . | TRBJ1-2
CASSGAGGTDTQYF | TGTGCCAGTAGCGGAGCGGGAGGAACAGATACGCAGTATTTT | TRBV19 | TRBD2 | . | TRBJ2-3
CASSSLAVHYNEQFF | TGTGCCAGCAGCTCACTAGCGGTTCACTACAATGAGCAGTTCTTC | TRBV7-2 | TRBD2 | . | TRBJ2-1
CASAYLPGLAGTGELFF | TGTGCCAGTGCCTATCTACCGGGACTAGCGGGTACCGGGGAGCTGTTTTTT | TRBV19 | TRBD2 | . | TRBJ2-2
CASGRTGPANEQFF | TGTGCCAGTGGGAGGACTGGCCCCGCCAATGAGCAGTTCTTC | TRBV19 | . | few | TRBJ2-1
CASSRGGSGSGTEAFF | TGTGCCAGCAGCCGAGGGGGATCCGGCTCCGGCACTGAAGCTTTCTTT | TRBV14 | . | . | TRBJ1-1
CASSVGGTEQFF | TGTGCCAGCAGCGTAGGAGGTACTGAGCAGTTCTTC | TRBV9 | . | . | TRBJ2-1
CASSFDRGNTGELFF | TGTGCCAGCAGCTTCGACAGGGGGAACACCGGGGAGCTGTTTTTT | TRBV7-9 | TRBD1 | medium-sized | TRBJ2-2
CASSPTGVGANVLTF | TGTGCCAGCTCACCGACAGGGGTTGGGGCCAACGTCCTGACTTTC | TRBV18 | TRBD1 | . | TRBJ2-6
CASSLASAGLVTEAFF | TGTGCCAGCAGCTTAGCGTCAGCAGGGCTGGTCACTGAAGCTTTCTTT | TRBV7-2 | . | . | TRBJ1-1
CASSIRQGEQFF | TGTGCCAGTAGTATTAGACAGGGTGAGCAGTTCTTC | TRBV19 | TRBD1 | . | TRBJ2-1
CASSWALGSEQYF | TGTGCCAGCAGTTGGGCCCTTGGGAGCGAGCAGTACTTC | TRBV5-8 | . | . | TRBJ2-7
CASSPTGPRNEQFF | TGCGCCAGCAGTCCCACAGGGCCGAGGAATGAGCAGTTCTTC | TRBV5-1 | . | . | TRBJ2-1